The 10 T cell receptor beta chains below come from one sample, sequenced in a study of T cell repertoires in cytomegalovirus infection. Their antigens are not known. TCRdb passed the reads through MiXCR, listing each CDR3 protein once. The sample shows about 770,000 distinct CDR3 sequences, almost 30% of them seen only once. The sequencing used cultured CD8+ T cells from PBMCs, collected from culture after CMV antigen stimulation. The receptors shown here come from a human donor in good health (CMV status not recorded). Some clones in this sample may be carry-over from other donors' samples.

This clonotype came up once. In DNA, the CDR3 is TGTGCCATCCCGGAGGGCGATGGCTACACCTTC. It translates to CAIPEGDGYTF. The chain carries TRBV12-3 or TRBV12-4 and TRBJ1-2; D gene ambiguous. V lost 10 bases and J lost 6, with 12 bases in between. The CDR3 is 11 residues long.

This clonotype was seen a few times. The rearrangement joins TRBV18 to TRBJ1-4, with D possibly being TRBD1 (5 bases). This CDR3 comprises 16 residues. Germline V gene lookup returns CDR1 KGHSH and CDR2 LQKENI. Trimming shortened V by 3 bases and J by 5 bases, and 16 bases separated the two germline ends. The CDR3 DNA reads as TGTGCCAGCTCACCTCACGACAGACCAAGGAATGAAAAACTGTTTTTT. Amino acids: CASSPHDRPRNEKLFF.

This clonotype has a count of ten or more. The gene calls are TRBV27 and TRBJ1-5; no definite D call. The CDR3 covers 15 residues. V was pared by 0 bases and J by 1 base, with 7 bases between. Per the germline V gene, CDR1 is MNHEY and CDR2 is SMNVEV (reference sequence). The DNA of the CDR3 is TGTGCCAGCAGTTTATCAGGGTGGAGCAATCAGCCCCAGCATTTT. This codes for CASSLSGWSNQPQHF.

The chain couples TRBV5-6 to TRBJ2-1; tentatively, D is TRBD2 (6 bases). V lost 8 bases and J 0 bases, leaving 15 bases between the germline ends. The germline V gene has CDR1 SGHDT and CDR2 YYEEEE. The CDR3 consists of 15 residues. CDR3 sequence (DNA): TGTGCCAGTTGGACGGGGGAGAGCTCCTACAATGAGCAGTTCTTC. Encoded protein: CASWTGESSYNEQFF.

This clonotype was recorded many times. The V gene is TRBV28, the J gene TRBJ2-1, with 7 bases identical to TRBD2. Germline assignment: CDR1 MDHEN and CDR2 SYDVKM. J was trimmed by 6 bases and V by 7 bases; bases with no gene match: 15. CDR3 length equals 16 residues. The CDR3 bases are TGTGCCAGCACCCCCGCCGGTATAGGCGGGGGCAATGAGCAGTTCTTC. Protein: CASTPAGIGGGNEQFF.

The sample holds many counts of this clonotype. V and J are TRBV5-1 and TRBJ2-3; perhaps TRBD2 as D (7 bases). The germline V and J ends were trimmed by 2 bases and 2 bases, with 18 bases remaining between them. This CDR3 is built from 17 residues. The germline V gene encodes CDR1 SGHRS and CDR2 YFSETQ. This chain's CDR3 is CASSLGRGGGLTDTQYF. CDR3 sequence (DNA): TGCGCCAGCAGCTTAGGCAGGGGCGGGGGCCTCACAGATACGCAGTATTTT.

The V gene is TRBV27, the J gene TRBJ1-5; a weak D match, TRBD1 (6 bases). V gave up 4 bases and J gave up 4 bases, with 14 bases separating them. CDR3 length equals 15 residues. Germline V gives CDR1 MNHEY, CDR2 SMNVEV (reference sequence). The CDR3 region is CASSYREPANQPQHF. For the CDR3, the DNA is TGTGCCAGCAGTTACAGGGAGCCGGCGAATCAGCCCCAGCATTTT.

V is TRBV6-1 and J is TRBJ2-7, with D possibly TRBD1 on 6 matching bases. Trimming removed 6 bases at V and 6 bases at J, with 9 bases between. CDR3 size: 11 residues. Germline CDR1 and CDR2: MNHNS and SASEGT. DNA of the CDR3: TGTGCCAGCAGAACAGGGATCGAGCAGTACTTC. Translating gives CASRTGIEQYF.

This clonotype showed up just a few times. The chain is built from TRBV7-6 and TRBJ2-7; 9 nucleotides line up with TRBD1. After removal of 5 bases from V and 2 bases from J, the junction contained 7 bases not matched to a gene. The CDR3 covers 15 residues. The germline V gene has CDR1 SGHVS and CDR2 FNYEAQ. The CDR3, as DNA: TGTGCCAGCAGCCCCTCGACAGGGGGTACCTACGAGCAGTACTTC. It specifies CASSPSTGGTYEQYF.

This clonotype occurred many times. This sequence joins TRBV7-2 and TRBJ2-1; no firm D call. CDR1 SGHTA and CDR2 FQGNSA come from the germline V gene. This CDR3 spans 16 amino acids. With 1 base removed from V and 3 bases from J, the gap between germline ends came to 13 bases. CDR3 residues: CASSLDGPLIYNEQFF. In DNA, the CDR3 is TGTGCCAGCAGCTTAGATGGTCCCCTTATCTACAATGAGCAGTTCTTC. Full variable domain (missing parts from reference TRBV7-2 and TRBJ2-1): GAGVSQSPSNKVTEKGKDVELRCDPISGHTALYWYRQSLGQGLEFLIYFQGNSAPDKSGLPSDRFSAERTGGSVSTLTIQRTQQEDSAVYLCASSLDGPLIYNEQFFGPGTRLTVL.